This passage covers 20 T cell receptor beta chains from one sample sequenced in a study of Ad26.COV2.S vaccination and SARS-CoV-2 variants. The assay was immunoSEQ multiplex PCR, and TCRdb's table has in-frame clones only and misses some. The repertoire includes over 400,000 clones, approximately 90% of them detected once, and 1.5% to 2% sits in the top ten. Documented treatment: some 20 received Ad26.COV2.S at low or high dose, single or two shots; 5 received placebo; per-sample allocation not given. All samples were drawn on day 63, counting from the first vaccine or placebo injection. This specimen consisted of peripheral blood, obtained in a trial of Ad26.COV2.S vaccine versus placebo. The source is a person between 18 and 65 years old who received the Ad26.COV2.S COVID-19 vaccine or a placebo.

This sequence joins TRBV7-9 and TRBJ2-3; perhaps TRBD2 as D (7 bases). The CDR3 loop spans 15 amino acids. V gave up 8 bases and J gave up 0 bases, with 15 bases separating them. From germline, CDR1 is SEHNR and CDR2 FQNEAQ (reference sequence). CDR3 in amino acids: CASHLKGGSTDTQYF. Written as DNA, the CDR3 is TGTGCCAGCCACTTAAAGGGGGGGAGCACAGATACGCAGTATTTT.

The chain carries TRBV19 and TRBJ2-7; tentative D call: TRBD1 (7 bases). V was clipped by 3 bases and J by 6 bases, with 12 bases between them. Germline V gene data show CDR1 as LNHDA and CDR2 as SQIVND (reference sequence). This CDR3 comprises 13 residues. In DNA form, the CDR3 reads TGTGCCAGTAGTATTGGAGGGGGCGGCGAGCAGTACTTC. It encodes CASSIGGGGEQYF.

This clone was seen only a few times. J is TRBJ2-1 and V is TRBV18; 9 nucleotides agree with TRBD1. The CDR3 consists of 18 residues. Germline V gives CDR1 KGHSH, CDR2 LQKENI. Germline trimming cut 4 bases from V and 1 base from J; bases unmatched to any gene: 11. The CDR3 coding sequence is TGTGCCAGCTCACTGAACCCTCGTGGGACAGGGTCCTACAATGAGCAGTTCTTC. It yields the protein CASSLNPRGTGSYNEQFF.

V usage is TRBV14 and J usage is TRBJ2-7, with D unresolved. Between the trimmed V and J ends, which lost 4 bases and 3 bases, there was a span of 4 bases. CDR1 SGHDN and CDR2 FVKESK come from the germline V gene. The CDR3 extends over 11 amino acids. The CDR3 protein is CASSLYYEQYF. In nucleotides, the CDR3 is TGTGCCAGCAGCCTGTACTACGAGCAGTACTTC.

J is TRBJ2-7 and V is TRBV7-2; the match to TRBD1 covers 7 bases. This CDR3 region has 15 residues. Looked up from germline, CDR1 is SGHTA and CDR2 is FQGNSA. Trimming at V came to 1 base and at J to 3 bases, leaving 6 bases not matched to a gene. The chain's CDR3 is CASSLEGHRGYEQYF. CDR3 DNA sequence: TGTGCCAGCAGCTTAGAGGGGCACAGGGGCTACGAGCAGTACTTC.

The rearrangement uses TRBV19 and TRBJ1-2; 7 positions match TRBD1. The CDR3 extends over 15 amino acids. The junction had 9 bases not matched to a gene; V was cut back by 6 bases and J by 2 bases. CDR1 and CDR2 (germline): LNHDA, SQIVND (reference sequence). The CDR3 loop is CASSTQGISNYGYTF. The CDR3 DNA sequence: TGTGCCAGTAGCACACAGGGGATCAGCAACTATGGCTACACCTTC.

The CDR3 sequence: CASSPSGQPNEKLFF. In DNA, the CDR3 is TGTGCCAGCAGCCCCTCCGGACAACCTAATGAAAAACTGTTTTTT. This rearrangement joins TRBV6-2 or TRBV6-3 to TRBJ1-4; possibly TRBD1 for D (5 bases). The V gene lost 6 bases and the J gene lost 3 bases, with 14 bases spanning the gap. Looked up from germline, CDR1 is MNHEY and CDR2 is SVGEGT. The CDR3 spans 15 residues.

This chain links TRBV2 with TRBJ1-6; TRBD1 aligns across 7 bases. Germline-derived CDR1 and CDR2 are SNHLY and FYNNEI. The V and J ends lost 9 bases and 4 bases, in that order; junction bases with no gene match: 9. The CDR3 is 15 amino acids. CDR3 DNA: TGTGCCAGGCAACTCCGACAGGGATATAATTCACCCCTCCACTTT. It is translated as CARQLRQGYNSPLHF. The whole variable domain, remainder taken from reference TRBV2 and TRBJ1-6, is EPEVTQTPSHQVTQMGQEVILRCVPISNHLYFYWYRQILGQKVEFLVSFYNNEISEKSEIFDDQFSVERPDGSNFTLKIRSTKLEDSAMYFCARQLRQGYNSPLHFGNGTRLTVT.

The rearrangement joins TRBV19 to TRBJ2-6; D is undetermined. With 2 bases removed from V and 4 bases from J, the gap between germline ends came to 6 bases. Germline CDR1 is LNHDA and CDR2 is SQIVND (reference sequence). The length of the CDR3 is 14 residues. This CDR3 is CASSIISGANVLTF. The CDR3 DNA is TGTGCCAGTAGTATAATATCCGGGGCCAACGTCCTGACTTTC.

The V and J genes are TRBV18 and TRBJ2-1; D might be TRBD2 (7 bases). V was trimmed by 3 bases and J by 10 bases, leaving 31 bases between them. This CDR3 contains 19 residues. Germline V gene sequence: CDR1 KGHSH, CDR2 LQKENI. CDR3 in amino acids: CASSPNTGFLRGAVQEQFF. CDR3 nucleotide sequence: TGTGCCAGCTCACCTAATACGGGTTTCCTTCGGGGGGCCGTCCAGGAGCAGTTCTTC.

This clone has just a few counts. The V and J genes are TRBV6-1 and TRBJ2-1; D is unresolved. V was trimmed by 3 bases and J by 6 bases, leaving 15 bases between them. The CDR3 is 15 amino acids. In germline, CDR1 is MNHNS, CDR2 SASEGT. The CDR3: CASSDFGLVANEQFF. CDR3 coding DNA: TGTGCCAGCAGTGATTTTGGGCTGGTAGCCAATGAGCAGTTCTTC.

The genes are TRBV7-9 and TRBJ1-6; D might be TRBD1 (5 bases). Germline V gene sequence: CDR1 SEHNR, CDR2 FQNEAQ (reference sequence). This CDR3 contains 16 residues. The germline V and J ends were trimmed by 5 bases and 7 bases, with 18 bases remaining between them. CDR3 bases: TGTGCCAGCAGCCCTGACGCCGGGACCGCCAATTCACCCCTCCACTTT. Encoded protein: CASSPDAGTANSPLHF.

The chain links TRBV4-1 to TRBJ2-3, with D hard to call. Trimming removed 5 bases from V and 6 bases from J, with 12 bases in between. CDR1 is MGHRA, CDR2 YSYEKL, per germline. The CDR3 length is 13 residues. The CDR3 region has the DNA TGCGCCAGCAGCTTCCTGGTGGGGGATACGCAGTATTTT. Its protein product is CASSFLVGDTQYF.

CDR3 in DNA: TGTGCCAGCAGCCTCGGGGTAGCGGGGATCTACGAGCAGTACTTC. It encodes CASSLGVAGIYEQYF. The gene calls are TRBV6-9 and TRBJ2-7, with 8 positions matching TRBD2. This CDR3 has 15 residues. Trimming at V came to 6 bases and at J to 3 bases, leaving 10 bases not matched to a gene. Germline V CDR1 and CDR2: MNHGY, SVAAGI.

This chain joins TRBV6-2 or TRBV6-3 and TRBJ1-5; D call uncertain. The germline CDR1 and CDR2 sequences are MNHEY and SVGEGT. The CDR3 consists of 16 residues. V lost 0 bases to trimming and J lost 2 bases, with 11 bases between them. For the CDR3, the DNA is TGTGCCAGCAGTTACTCGGTCGGGATGGGCAATCAGCCCCAGCATTTT. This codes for CASSYSVGMGNQPQHF.

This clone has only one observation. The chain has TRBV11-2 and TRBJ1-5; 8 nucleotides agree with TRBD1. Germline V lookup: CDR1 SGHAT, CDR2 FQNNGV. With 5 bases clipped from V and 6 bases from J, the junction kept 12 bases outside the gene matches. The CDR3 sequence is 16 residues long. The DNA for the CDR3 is TGTGCCAGCAGCCCTAGGACAGGGCGGGAAGGTCAGCCCCAGCATTTT. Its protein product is CASSPRTGREGQPQHF. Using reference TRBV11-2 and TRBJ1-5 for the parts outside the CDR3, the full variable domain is EAGVAQSPRYKIIEKRQSVAFWCNPISGHATLYWYQQILGQGPKLLIQFQNNGVVDDSQLPKDRFSAERLKGVDSTLKIQPAKLEDSAVYLCASSPRTGREGQPQHFGDGTRLSIL.

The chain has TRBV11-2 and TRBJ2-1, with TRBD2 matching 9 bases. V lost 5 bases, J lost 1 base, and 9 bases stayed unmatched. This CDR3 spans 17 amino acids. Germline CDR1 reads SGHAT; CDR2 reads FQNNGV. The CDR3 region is CASSPQSGGMSYNEQFF. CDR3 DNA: TGTGCCAGCAGCCCTCAGAGCGGGGGGATGTCCTACAATGAGCAGTTCTTC. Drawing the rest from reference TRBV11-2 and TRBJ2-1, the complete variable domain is EAGVAQSPRYKIIEKRQSVAFWCNPISGHATLYWYQQILGQGPKLLIQFQNNGVVDDSQLPKDRFSAERLKGVDSTLKIQPAKLEDSAVYLCASSPQSGGMSYNEQFFGPGTRLTVL.

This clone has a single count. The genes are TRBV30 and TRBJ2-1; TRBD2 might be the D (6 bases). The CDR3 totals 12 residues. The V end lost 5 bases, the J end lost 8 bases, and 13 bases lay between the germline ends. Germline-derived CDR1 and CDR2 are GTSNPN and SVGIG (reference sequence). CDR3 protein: CAWGGTLDEQFF. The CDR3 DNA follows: TGTGCCTGGGGAGGGACCTTAGATGAGCAGTTCTTC.

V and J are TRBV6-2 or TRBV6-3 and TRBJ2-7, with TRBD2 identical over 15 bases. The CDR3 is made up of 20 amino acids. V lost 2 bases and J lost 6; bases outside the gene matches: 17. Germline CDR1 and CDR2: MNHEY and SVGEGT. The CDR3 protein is CASSYAGLAGGRHHYGEQYF. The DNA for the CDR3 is TGTGCCAGCAGTTACGCGGGACTAGCGGGGGGTCGTCACCACTACGGCGAGCAGTACTTC.

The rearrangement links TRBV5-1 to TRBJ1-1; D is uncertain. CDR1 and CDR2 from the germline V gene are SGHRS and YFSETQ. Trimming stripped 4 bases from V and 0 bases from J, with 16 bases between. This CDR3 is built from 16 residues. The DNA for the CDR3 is TGCGCCAGCAGCCCTCGGGTGATGGGGTTGAACACTGAAGCTTTCTTT. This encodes CASSPRVMGLNTEAFF.